These 22 T cell receptor beta chains originate from one sample sequenced in a study of shared clonotypes between healthy human individuals. Data came from immunoSEQ multiplex PCR; TCRdb stores just in-frame clones and leaves some out. The data contain about 1.5 million clones, roughly 97% of them singletons. Sequenced: naive CD4+ T cells sorted from blood. Subset denoted: CD45RA+ positively selected. The source is a man between 25 and 39 years old in good health.

The chain combines TRBV5-6 with TRBJ1-3, with unresolved D. The CDR3 is 16 residues long. Between the trimmed V and J ends, which lost 2 bases and 2 bases, there was a span of 14 bases. Germline V lookup: CDR1 SGHDT, CDR2 YYEEEE. Here the CDR3 reads CASSFSGVLTGNTIYF. The DNA for the CDR3 is TGTGCCAGCAGCTTTTCTGGGGTTTTGACTGGAAACACCATATATTTT. The full variable domain, completed using reference TRBV5-6 and TRBJ1-3, is DAGVTQSPTHLIKTRGQQVTLRCSPKSGHDTVSWYQQALGQGPQFIFQYYEEEERQRGNFPDRFSGHQFPNYSSELNVNALLLGDSALYLCASSFSGVLTGNTIYFGEGSWLTVV.

CDR3 DNA: TGTGCCAGCAGTACCAGGGGCCTTAATGAAAAACTGTTTTTT. Its translation is CASSTRGLNEKLFF. The chain joins TRBV28 to TRBJ1-4, with D perhaps matching TRBD1 (6 bases). V was clipped by 5 bases and J by 4 bases, with 11 bases between them. The CDR3 length is 14 residues. Germline-derived CDR1 and CDR2 are MDHEN and SYDVKM.

The CDR3, as DNA: TGTGCCAGCAGTGGGGGGTGGGAGACCCAGTACTTC. It is translated as CASSGGWETQYF. The genes are TRBV2 and TRBJ2-5; D may correspond to TRBD1 or TRBD2 (5 bases each). The CDR3 length is 12 residues. Trimming removed 4 bases from V and 5 bases from J, with 8 bases in between. Per the germline V gene, CDR1 is SNHLY and CDR2 is FYNNEI.

This clone appeared a single time. The genes are TRBV5-5 and TRBJ2-7; D is perhaps TRBD1 (6 bases). The CDR3 is 14 residues long. V was cut by 3 bases and J by 1 base, with 11 bases left in between. Germline V gene lookup returns CDR1 SGHKS and CDR2 YYEKEE (reference sequence). The CDR3 bases are TGTGCCAGCAGCTCCCAGGGGTGGTCCTACGAGCAGTACTTC. Translated: CASSSQGWSYEQYF.

The V gene is TRBV28, the J gene TRBJ2-6, with 12 bases matching TRBD1. Germline V gene lookup returns CDR1 MDHEN and CDR2 SYDVKM. CDR3 length: 19 amino acids. The J segment lost 4 bases and the V segment lost 2 bases, leaving 9 bases of the junction unmatched. CDR3 sequence: CASSLLGTGGGSGANVLTF. CDR3 DNA: TGTGCCAGCAGTTTACTCGGGACAGGGGGCGGCTCAGGGGCCAACGTCCTGACTTTC.

The chain recombines TRBV5-5 with TRBJ1-5, with a tentative D call TRBD1 (5 bases). Trimming left V 0 bases short and J 2 bases short, with 15 bases between. From germline, CDR1 is SGHKS and CDR2 YYEKEE (reference sequence). The CDR3 runs to 17 residues. CDR3 protein: CASSLEAWGRGNQPQHF. CDR3 coding DNA: TGTGCCAGCAGCTTGGAAGCCTGGGGCCGGGGCAATCAGCCCCAGCATTTT.

The chain joins TRBV28 to TRBJ2-1; TRBD2 agrees at 9 bases. Germline trimming cut 4 bases from V and 9 bases from J; bases unmatched to any gene: 13. CDR1 MDHEN and CDR2 SYDVKM come from the germline V gene. This CDR3 spans 16 amino acids. CDR3 sequence reads: CASSSRGSGSPVEQFF. In DNA form, the CDR3 reads TGTGCCAGCAGTTCCCGTGGTAGCGGGAGCCCCGTTGAGCAGTTCTTC. Variable domain in full (rest from reference TRBV28 and TRBJ2-1): DVKVTQSSRYLVKRTGEKVFLECVQDMDHENMFWYRQDPGLGLRLIYFSYDVKMKEKGDIPEGYSVSREKKERFSLILESASTNQTSMYLCASSSRGSGSPVEQFFGPGTRLTVL.

The CDR3 reads CASSDSTYTDTQYF. CDR3 DNA: TGTGCCAGCAGTGATTCCACTTACACAGATACGCAGTATTTT. The rearrangement links TRBV2 to TRBJ2-3; D unclear. CDR1 and CDR2 from the germline V gene are SNHLY and FYNNEI. The V end was cut by 3 bases, the J end by 2 bases, with 9 bases between. The CDR3 length is 14 residues. Filled out from reference TRBV2 and TRBJ2-3, the complete variable domain reads EPEVTQTPSHQVTQMGQEVILRCVPISNHLYFYWYRQILGQKVEFLVSFYNNEISEKSEIFDDQFSVERPDGSNFTLKIRSTKLEDSAMYFCASSDSTYTDTQYFGPGTRLTVL.

The chain employs TRBV4-1 and TRBJ1-1; a possible D gene is TRBD1 (6 bases). Germline V gives CDR1 MGHRA, CDR2 YSYEKL. The CDR3 extends over 16 amino acids. Trimming left V 1 base short and J 5 bases short, with 17 bases between. The CDR3 sequence: CASSQGGPTGWTEAFF. In nucleotides, the CDR3 is TGCGCCAGCAGCCAAGGGGGGCCGACAGGTTGGACTGAAGCTTTCTTT.

V and J are TRBV12-5 and TRBJ2-7; TRBD1 agrees at 10 bases. The CDR3 sequence is 15 residues long. The germline CDR1 and CDR2 sequences are LGHNT and FRNRAP. The ends lost 2 bases at V and 4 bases at J; junction bases unmatched: 5. The DNA of the CDR3 is TGTGCTAGTGGTTTGCCCTGGGACAGGGGTTACGAGCAGTACTTC. It codes for CASGLPWDRGYEQYF. Full variable domain (rest looked up from reference TRBV12-5 and TRBJ2-7): DARVTQTPRHKVTEMGQEVTMRCQPILGHNTVFWYRQTMMQGLELLAYFRNRAPLDDSGMPKDRFSAEMPDATLATLKIQPSEPRDSAVYFCASGLPWDRGYEQYFGPGTRLTVT.

The chain links TRBV10-1 to TRBJ2-1, with D maybe TRBD2 (5 bases). V lost 4 bases and J lost 7, with 14 bases in between. The CDR3 spans 14 residues. The germline CDR1 and CDR2 sequences are WNHNN and SYGVQD (reference sequence). CDR3 nucleotides: TGCGCCAGCAGTGTCCTAGCAGGTGGGAATGAGCAGTTCTTC. It translates to CASSVLAGGNEQFF.

V usage is TRBV9 and J usage is TRBJ2-5; no reliable D call. CDR3 size: 12 residues. V lost 4 bases to trimming and J lost 4 bases, with 8 bases between them. In germline, CDR1 is SGDLS, CDR2 YYNGEE. As DNA, the CDR3 is TGTGCCAGCAGCTCCCCCGGAGAGACCCAGTACTTC. Translated: CASSSPGETQYF. Full variable domain (rest looked up from reference TRBV9 and TRBJ2-5): DSGVTQTPKHLITATGQRVTLRCSPRSGDLSVYWYQQSLDQGLQFLIQYYNGEERAKGNILERFSAQQFPDLHSELNLSSLELGDSALYFCASSSPGETQYFGPGTRLLVL.

The CDR3 is CASKPSAGNTGELFF. CDR3 DNA: TGTGCCAGCAAACCCTCAGCGGGGAACACCGGGGAGCTGTTTTTT. The chain joins TRBV6-6 to TRBJ2-2; tentatively, D is TRBD2 (6 bases). V lost 7 bases and J 1 base, leaving 13 bases between the germline ends. The length of the CDR3 is 15 residues. Germline V CDR1 and CDR2: MNHNY, SVGAGI (reference sequence).

The chain links TRBV2 to TRBJ1-3, with 7 bases identical to TRBD1. This CDR3 spans 16 amino acids. J lost 4 bases, V lost 3 bases, and 9 bases had no gene match. Germline V gene sequence: CDR1 SNHLY, CDR2 FYNNEI. As DNA, the CDR3 is TGTGCCAGCAGTGACGCCAGGGGGGCTACGGGAAACACCATATATTTT. Protein sequence: CASSDARGATGNTIYF.

The CDR3 spells CASSLSQGHQPQHF. The CDR3 nucleotides are TGTGCCAGCAGTTTATCACAGGGGCATCAGCCCCAGCATTTT. This chain joins TRBV27 and TRBJ1-5; 7 bases fit TRBD1. V was pared by 0 bases and J by 5 bases, with 1 base of the junction left unmatched. The CDR3 covers 14 residues. Germline V gene lookup returns CDR1 MNHEY and CDR2 SMNVEV (reference sequence).

The rearrangement links TRBV7-8 to TRBJ1-3; a possible D gene is TRBD1 (5 bases). Germline CDR1 is SGHVS and CDR2 is FQNEAQ. The CDR3 is 14 residues long. V was trimmed by 5 bases and J by 0 bases, leaving 8 bases between them. CDR3 residues: CASSMTDSGNTIYF. The CDR3 DNA follows: TGTGCCAGCAGCATGACAGACTCTGGAAACACCATATATTTT.

The rearrangement uses TRBV5-4 and TRBJ1-1; D is unclear. CDR3 length: 14 residues. V lost 4 bases and J 1 base, leaving 11 bases between the germline ends. Looked up from germline, CDR1 is SGHNT and CDR2 is YYREEE (reference sequence). DNA of the CDR3: TGTGCCAGCAGCGGGGAGGTTTGGAACACTGAAGCTTTCTTT. It yields the protein CASSGEVWNTEAFF.

The chain recombines TRBV27 with TRBJ1-2; tentatively, D is TRBD1 (5 bases). Trimming pared 6 bases from V and 1 base from J, leaving 12 bases between. The CDR3 is 14 residues long. In germline, CDR1 is MNHEY, CDR2 SMNVEV (reference sequence). The CDR3 reads CASRVGDVNYGYTF. CDR3 bases: TGTGCCAGCAGGGTCGGGGACGTTAACTATGGCTACACCTTC.

This chain uses TRBV7-3 with TRBJ2-1, with D possibly being TRBD2 (6 bases). The germline V and J ends were trimmed by 0 bases and 2 bases, with 11 bases remaining between them. Per the germline V gene, CDR1 is SGHTA and CDR2 is FQGTGA. CDR3 length equals 16 residues. The CDR3 spells CASSLTGSGAYNEQFF. In nucleotides, the CDR3 is TGTGCCAGCAGCTTAACGGGGTCGGGAGCCTACAATGAGCAGTTCTTC.

This clone is a singleton in its sample. V and J are TRBV5-4 and TRBJ1-4; D ambiguous. CDR1 and CDR2 (germline): SGHNT, YYREEE (reference sequence). The CDR3 is made up of 16 amino acids. Trimming cost V 3 bases and J 2 bases, with 14 bases left between them. DNA for the CDR3: TGTGCCAGCAGCTCGAGCTTAGAGAGGACTAATGAAAAACTGTTTTTT. It specifies CASSSSLERTNEKLFF. Complete variable domain (other parts from reference TRBV5-4 and TRBJ1-4): ETGVTQSPTHLIKTRGQQVTLRCSSQSGHNTVSWYQQALGQGPQFIFQYYREEENGRGNFPPRFSGLQFPNYSSELNVNALELDDSALYLCASSSSLERTNEKLFFGSGTQLSVL.

The chain is built from TRBV6-6 and TRBJ2-7; D is undetermined. In germline, CDR1 is MNHNY, CDR2 SVGAGI (reference sequence). This CDR3 is 12 amino acids long. V lost 5 bases to trimming and J lost 2 bases, with 7 bases between them. Written as DNA, the CDR3 is TGTGCCAGCAGTAGGGATGCCTACGAGCAGTACTTC. It translates to CASSRDAYEQYF.

The chain joins TRBV12-5 to TRBJ2-6, with D uncertain. CDR1 is LGHNT and CDR2 is FRNRAP in the germline V gene. The CDR3 length is 15 residues. Trimming left V 1 base short and J 4 bases short, with 8 bases between. CDR3 nucleotides: TGTGCTAGTGGTTTGGGATCCCCCGGGGCCAACGTCCTGACTTTC. Residues: CASGLGSPGANVLTF.